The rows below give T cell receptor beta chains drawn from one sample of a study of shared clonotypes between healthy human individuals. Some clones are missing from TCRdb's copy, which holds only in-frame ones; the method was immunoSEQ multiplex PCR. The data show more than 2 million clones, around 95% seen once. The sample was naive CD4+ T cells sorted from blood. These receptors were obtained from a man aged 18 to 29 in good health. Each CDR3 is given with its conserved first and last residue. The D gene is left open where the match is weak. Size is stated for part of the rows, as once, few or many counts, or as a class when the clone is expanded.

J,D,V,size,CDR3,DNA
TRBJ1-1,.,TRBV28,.,CASSFLYVQGKTEAFF,TGTGCCAGCAGTTTCCTCTACGTGCAGGGGAAAACTGAAGCTTTCTTT
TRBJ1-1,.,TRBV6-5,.,CASTYIQGEAFF,TGTGCCAGCACCTACATACAGGGCGAAGCTTTCTTT
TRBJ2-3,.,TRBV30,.,CAWRGTYTQYF,TGTGCCTGGAGAGGAACATATACGCAGTATTTT
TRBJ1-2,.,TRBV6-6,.,CASRAGVGTYGYTF,TGTGCCAGCAGGGCCGGAGTGGGAACCTATGGCTACACCTTC
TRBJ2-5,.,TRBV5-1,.,CASSLDGLNGETQYF,TGCGCCAGCAGCTTGGACGGACTGAATGGAGAGACCCAGTACTTC
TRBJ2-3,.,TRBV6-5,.,CASSQDLIKDTQYF,TGTGCCAGCAGCCAGGACTTAATCAAAGATACGCAGTATTTT
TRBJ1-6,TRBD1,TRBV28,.,CASRQTGGGSPLHF,TGTGCCAGCAGACAAACAGGGGGAGGATCACCCCTCCACTTT
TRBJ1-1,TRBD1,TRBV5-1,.,CASSPRTGMNTEAFF,TGCGCCAGCAGCCCTAGGACAGGGATGAACACTGAAGCTTTCTTT
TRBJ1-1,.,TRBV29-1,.,CSARRAAGNTEAFF,TGCAGCGCGAGGCGGGCGGCGGGGAACACTGAAGCTTTCTTT
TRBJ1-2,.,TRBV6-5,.,CASSPGFYGYTF,TGTGCCAGCAGTCCCGGGTTCTATGGCTACACCTTC
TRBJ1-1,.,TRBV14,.,CASSQIGQNTEAFF,TGTGCCAGCAGCCAAATAGGGCAGAACACTGAAGCTTTCTTT
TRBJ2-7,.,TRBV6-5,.,CASRRQGDGTYEQYF,TGTGCCAGCAGGCGCCAGGGCGACGGTACCTACGAGCAGTACTTC
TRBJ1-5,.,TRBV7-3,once,CASSLDGNQPQHF,TGTGCCAGCAGCTTGGACGGCAATCAGCCCCAGCATTTT
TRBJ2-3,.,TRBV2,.,CASKGPRPTQYF,TGTGCCAGCAAAGGCCCACGGCCTACGCAGTATTTT
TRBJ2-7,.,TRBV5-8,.,CASREAGGRYEQYF,TGTGCCAGCAGAGAGGCCGGGGGTCGCTACGAGCAGTACTTC
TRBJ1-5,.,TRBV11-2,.,CASSFSGRQPQHF,TGTGCCAGCAGCTTTTCGGGTAGGCAGCCCCAGCATTTT
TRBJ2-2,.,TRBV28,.,CASSLGTLNTGELFF,TGTGCCAGCAGTCTCGGGACACTGAACACCGGGGAGCTGTTTTTT
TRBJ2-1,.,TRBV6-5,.,CASSYYRTNSYNEQFF,TGTGCCAGCAGTTACTACAGGACCAACTCCTACAATGAGCAGTTCTTC
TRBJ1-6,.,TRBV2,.,CASSYSQGSPLHF,TGTGCCAGCAGTTATTCCCAGGGCTCACCCCTCCACTTT
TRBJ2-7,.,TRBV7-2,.,CASSATRASYEQYF,TGTGCCAGCAGCGCCACTAGGGCCTCCTACGAGCAGTACTTC
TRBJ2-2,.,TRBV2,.,CASSVDGRDTGELFF,TGTGCCAGCAGTGTCGACGGGAGAGACACCGGGGAGCTGTTTTTT
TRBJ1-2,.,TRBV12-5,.,CASGSPLYGYTF,TGTGCTAGTGGTTCCCCCCTCTATGGCTACACCTTC
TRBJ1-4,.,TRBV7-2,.,CASSPGGEKLFF,TGTGCCAGCAGCCCGGGCGGGGAAAAACTGTTTTTT
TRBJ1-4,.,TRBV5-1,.,CASSSDLNEKLFF,TGCGCCAGCAGCTCTGACCTTAATGAAAAACTGTTTTTT
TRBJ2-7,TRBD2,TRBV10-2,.,CASGTSSTYEQYF,TGCGCCAGTGGGACTAGCAGTACCTACGAGCAGTACTTC
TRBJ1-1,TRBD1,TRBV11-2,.,CASSLDRGLEAFF,TGTGCCAGCAGCTTAGACAGGGGGCTGGAAGCTTTCTTT
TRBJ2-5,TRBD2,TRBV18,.,CASSPPVGGGQETQYF,TGTGCCAGCTCACCACCGGTCGGGGGGGGCCAAGAGACCCAGTACTTC
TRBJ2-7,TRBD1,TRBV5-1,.,CASSLAGQLYEQYF,TGCGCCAGCAGCTTGGCGGGACAGTTATACGAGCAGTACTTC
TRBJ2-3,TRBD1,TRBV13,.,CASSHGTESTDTQYF,TGTGCCAGCAGCCACGGGACAGAGAGCACAGATACGCAGTATTTT
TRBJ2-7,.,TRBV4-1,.,CASSFGRRNSYEQYF,TGCGCCAGCAGCTTTGGACGGCGCAACTCCTACGAGCAGTACTTC
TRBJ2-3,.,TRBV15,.,CATSSKAIADTQYF,TGTGCCACCAGTAGCAAGGCGATCGCAGATACGCAGTATTTT
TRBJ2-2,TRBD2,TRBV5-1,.,CASSPAVAGAGGELFF,TGCGCCAGCAGCCCGGCGGTAGCGGGGGCCGGCGGGGAGCTGTTTTTT
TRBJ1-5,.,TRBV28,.,CASSYPHSGGHQPQHF,TGTGCCAGCAGTTATCCCCATTCGGGAGGGCATCAGCCCCAGCATTTT
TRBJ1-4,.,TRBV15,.,CATSRNSLGEKLFF,TGTGCCACCAGCAGAAACAGCCTGGGTGAAAAACTGTTTTTT
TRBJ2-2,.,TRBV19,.,CASSSAPTGTNTGELFF,TGTGCCAGTAGCTCTGCCCCGACGGGAACTAACACCGGGGAGCTGTTTTTT
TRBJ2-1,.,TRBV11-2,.,CASSFGGLEQFF,TGTGCCAGCAGCTTTGGAGGGCTGGAGCAGTTCTTC
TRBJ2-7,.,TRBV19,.,CASSIDRKYEQYF,TGTGCCAGTAGTATCGACAGGAAGTACGAGCAGTACTTC
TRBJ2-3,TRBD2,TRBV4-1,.,CASSQRTSGDTDTQYF,TGCGCCAGCAGCCAACGAACTAGCGGGGACACAGATACGCAGTATTTT
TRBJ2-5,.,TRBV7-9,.,CASSPVVETQYF,TGTGCCAGCAGCCCTGTTGTGGAGACCCAGTACTTC
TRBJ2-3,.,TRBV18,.,CASSPTWVDTQYF,TGTGCCAGCTCCCCCACCTGGGTTGATACGCAGTATTTT
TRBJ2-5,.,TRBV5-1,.,CASSLEGQGRETQYF,TGCGCCAGCAGCTTGGAGGGGCAGGGAAGGGAGACCCAGTACTTC
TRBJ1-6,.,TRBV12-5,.,CASGLGDRNSPLHF,TGTGCTAGTGGTTTGGGAGACAGAAATTCACCCCTCCACTTT
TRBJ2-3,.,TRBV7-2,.,CASSLRRGADTQYF,TGTGCCAGCAGCTTAAGAAGGGGAGCAGATACGCAGTATTTT
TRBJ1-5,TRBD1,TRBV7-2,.,CASSLETGAYSNQPQHF,TGTGCCAGCAGCTTAGAAACAGGGGCTTATAGCAATCAGCCCCAGCATTTT
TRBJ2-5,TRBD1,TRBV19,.,CASSPGPEKTGFGETQYF,TGTGCCAGTTCACCGGGGCCCGAGAAGACAGGGTTTGGGGAGACCCAGTACTTC